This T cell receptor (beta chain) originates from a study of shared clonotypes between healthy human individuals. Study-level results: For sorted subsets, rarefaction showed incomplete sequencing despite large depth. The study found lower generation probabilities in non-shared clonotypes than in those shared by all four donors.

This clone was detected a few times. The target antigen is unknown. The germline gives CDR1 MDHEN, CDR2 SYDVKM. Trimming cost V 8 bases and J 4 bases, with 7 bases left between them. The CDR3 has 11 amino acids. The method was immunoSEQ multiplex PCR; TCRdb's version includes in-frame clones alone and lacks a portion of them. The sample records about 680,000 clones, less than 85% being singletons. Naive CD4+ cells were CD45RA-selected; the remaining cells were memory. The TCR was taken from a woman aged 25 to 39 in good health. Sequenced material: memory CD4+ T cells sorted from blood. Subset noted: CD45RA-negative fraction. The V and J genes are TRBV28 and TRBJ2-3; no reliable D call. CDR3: CASDHADTQYF. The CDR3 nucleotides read TGTGCCAGCGATCATGCAGATACGCAGTATTTT.